This T cell receptor beta chain was recovered during a study of shared clonotypes between healthy human individuals (dated by TCRdb to the early 2020s). Concerning the study at large: The cohort comprised a couple of women and a few men aged 18 to 49 years. For each donor, CD4 naive and CD4 memory were each given three plates, CD8 naive was given two plates, and CD8 memory was given one plate. To increase sequencing depth and limit assay-specific biases, different laboratories used diverse techniques to prepare libraries and sequence TCR repertoires. Between about 0.8 and 8.9 billion PBMCs per donor were obtained by leukapheresis. To estimate repertoire size and how much clonotypes are shared between individuals, the study performed deep sequencing of blood TCR repertoires from roughly five healthy adults. Results the study describes overall, beyond this receptor: Naive subsets generally had larger estimated clonotype richness than memory subsets did. Pairwise subsampling led to the expectation that sequencing depth would affect the degree of clonotype sharing among donors. Sampling was restricted to blood, and TCR repertoires in tissue are likely to differ from TCR repertoires in blood. Clonotypes shared by all four sorted-subset donors showed higher generation probabilities than non-shared clonotypes. Incomplete sequencing was indicated by rarefaction of sorted-subset datasets, despite the large sequencing depth. The small number of donors limited the genetic and exposure-history diversity represented. Across four donors, around 5% of naive CD4, more than 3% of naive CD8, 2.3% of memory CD4, and 0.3% to 0.45% of memory CD8 clonotypes were shared.

Using the deep immunoSEQ assay, TCR CDR3 regions were amplified from genomic DNA by multiplex PCR. Genomic DNA extracted from each cell subset was distributed evenly over all wells of several immunoSEQ 96-well plates, and each plate served as one replicate. For sorted subsets, around 200 ng genomic DNA, equal to tens of thousands of T cell genomes, was loaded into each replicate PCR. Purified libraries were measured with a Qubit 3.0 fluorometer, size-checked on a Bioanalyzer 2100, and measured again with the KAPA Library Quantification kit. Each immunoSEQ 96-well plate was sequenced on its own single-read 150-cycle Illumina NextSeq 550 flow cell. Processing in the source paper ran as follows. Because only junctional sequences without quality scores were contained in the immunoSEQ output, filtering matching that applied to full-length reads could not be performed. To assign V/J genes and CDR3, sequences were annotated using PyIR, a Python wrapper for IgBLAST v1.9, with IMGT germline references. Reads were removed for weak V/J assignments (E-value above 1e-6), missing CDR3, stop codons, out-of-frame junctions, or ambiguous translated residues. V3J clonotypes were defined by identical inferred V gene, J gene, and CDR3 amino acid sequence. To compute the percentage overlap between repertoires, the number of shared unique clonotypes was divided by the size of the smaller repertoire. Three approaches were used to assess repertoire richness: RTK rarefaction, the Chao1 estimator, and Recon v2.1 estimates of unobserved clonotypes. For all TCRbeta clonotypes obtained by the gDNA method from a few donors, generation probabilities were computed with OLGA. The table comes from immuneACCESS by way of TCRdb, which keeps in-frame sequences with V and J called. Part of the clones is missing from these tables; in studies checked, under half for an unresolved V gene and the rest for unknown reasons. That table is the source of V, J and clone size, and D and trimming were worked out from the DNA. Recorded for this sample are about 800,000 clones; about 96% of them occurred a single time. The leading ten clones occupy over 0.2% of the sample.

A word on this clone: Its antigen remains undetermined. The record has no base qualities; no much larger clone is one base away.

CD8 naive samples were CD45RO-negative cells positively selected for CCR7, giving a CD45RA+CCR7+ population that excluded TemRA cells. The donors were healthy, HIV-negative adults who had no recently reported acute infections or vaccinations. Only Caucasian adults living in Nashville, Tennessee, USA were represented among the donors. Blood was collected by leukapheresis, and PBMCs were isolated by Ficoll-Histopaque density gradient centrifugation and then cryopreserved in liquid nitrogen vapor phase. Purity and quantity of every magnetically sorted T cell population were checked by analytical flow cytometry. From each sorted fraction, genomic DNA was isolated and quantified by UV absorbance on a Nanodrop 2000c. The germline V gene encodes CDR1 SGHVS and CDR2 FQNEAQ. The CDR3 contains 15 residues, cysteine and phenylalanine counted. Only CDR3 DNA is held: 45 bases, read in frame from base 1. The junction shows trimming of 5 bases on V and 5 bases on J, and the gene matches do not reach 4 bases of it.

Recombination linked TRBV7-8 to TRBJ2-3; TRBD2 fits 13 bases in the junction. Sequencing was done on a sample of naive CD8+ T cells sorted from blood. Read against the paper, the sample's cell subset or site label means: CD45RA+CCR7+. The source is a man aged 25 to 40 in good health. CDR3 sequence: CASSRTSGSGDTQYF. The nucleotide sequence is given as TGTGCCAGCAGCCGGACTAGCGGGAGTGGAGATACGCAGTATTTT.